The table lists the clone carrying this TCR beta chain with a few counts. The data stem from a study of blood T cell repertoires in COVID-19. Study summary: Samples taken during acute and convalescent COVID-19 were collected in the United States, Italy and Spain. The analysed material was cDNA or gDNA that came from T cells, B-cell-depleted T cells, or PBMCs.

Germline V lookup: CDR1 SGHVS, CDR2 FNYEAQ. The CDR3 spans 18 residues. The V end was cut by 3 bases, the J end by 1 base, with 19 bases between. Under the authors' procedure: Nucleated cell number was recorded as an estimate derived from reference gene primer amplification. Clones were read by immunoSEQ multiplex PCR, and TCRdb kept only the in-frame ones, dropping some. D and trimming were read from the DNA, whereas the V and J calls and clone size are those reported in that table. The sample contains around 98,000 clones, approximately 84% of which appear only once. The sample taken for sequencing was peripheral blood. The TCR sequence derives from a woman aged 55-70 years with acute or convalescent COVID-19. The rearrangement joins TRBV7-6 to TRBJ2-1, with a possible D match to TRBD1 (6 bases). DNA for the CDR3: TGTGCCAGCAGCTTGAAGAGGGGAGACAGGTATTCCTACAATGAGCAGTTCTTC. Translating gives CASSLKRGDRYSYNEQFF.